This entry describes one T cell receptor beta chain. This clonotype was counted ten times or more. Its antigen is still unknown. No much larger clone is present one base from it, and per-base qualities are unavailable. This entry belongs to a study of breast tumors, draining lymph nodes, adjacent tissues (dated by TCRdb to 2016 to 2018). Concerning the study at large: In breast cancer patients, the study compared the TCR beta repertoires of tumor, adjacent nontumor tissue and axillary lymph nodes. The study aimed to assess the relationships and possible T-cell exchange between tumor, surrounding tissue and draining lymph node repertoires in human breast cancer. What the work shows at the level of the full study, not this receptor alone: The data were considered consistent with the idea that most tumor T cells come from the lymph node and then expand in tumor tissue. Tumor T-cell repertoires showed less diversity than lymph node repertoires and more diversity than nontumor tissue repertoires, and tumor T-cell repertoires showed preferential V and J gene usage. Tumor and nontumor tissue repertoires were significantly more similar in luminal-like than in basal-like breast cancer. Rather than being directly demonstrated, the conclusion that tumor T cells originate in lymph nodes was presented as consistent with a hypothesis.

Sequencing relied on an Illumina HiSeq 2000. TCR beta chain libraries were generated through multiplex PCR amplification. The amplified TCR beta chain products were analyzed by high-throughput sequencing. In TCRdb, the public reads were trimmed at Q25 with fastp and aligned with MiXCR, with productive beta chains retained. Each CDR3 protein gets just one entry, which takes the most common genes and DNA from the rows behind it. The table for this sample lists approximately 88,000 distinct CDR3 sequences; roughly 28% of them were counted only once. The ten largest clones add up to over 7.5% of the sample. Trimming at the junction amounts to 4 bases on V and 5 bases on J, and the germline ends lie 12 bases apart. For CDR1 and CDR2, the germline V gene lists SGHDT and YYEEEE. Inclusive of the bounding cysteine and phenylalanine, the CDR3 is 14 residues long. The read is trimmed to its CDR3 DNA, 42 bases read in frame from base 1.

The axillary draining lymph nodes of breast cancer patients were the source of the lymph node samples. Recombination linked TRBV5-6 to TRBJ1-4, and the D gene may be TRBD1, 5 bases matching. Sample: axillary lymph node tissue. The receptor's source is a female donor with breast cancer. Some clones in this sample may be carry-over from other donors' samples. The DNA sequence is as follows: TGTGCCAGCAGCGTAAACGGGGCGAATGAAAAACTGTTTTTT. This sequence encodes CASSVNGANEKLFF.